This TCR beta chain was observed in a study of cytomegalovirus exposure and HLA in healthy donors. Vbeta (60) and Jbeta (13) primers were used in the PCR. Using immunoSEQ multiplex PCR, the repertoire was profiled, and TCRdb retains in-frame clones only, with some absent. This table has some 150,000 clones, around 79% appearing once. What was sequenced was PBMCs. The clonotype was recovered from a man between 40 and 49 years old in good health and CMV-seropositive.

The CDR3 region is CASRRADSFYEQYF. In DNA form, the CDR3 reads TGTGCCAGCAGAAGAGCGGACAGTTTTTACGAGCAGTACTTC. V gene TRBV27 combines with J gene TRBJ2-7, with D possibly TRBD1 on 6 matching bases. The CDR3 has 14 amino acids. Per germline, CDR1 MNHEY and CDR2 SMNVEV (reference sequence). V gave up 6 bases and J gave up 4 bases, with 16 bases separating them.